Below, 11 T cell receptor beta chains from the same sample are listed, as sequenced in a study of early T cells in non-severe SARS-CoV-2 infection (dated by TCRdb to the early 2020s). The library was prepared using 5' RACE. This sample was sequenced with a NextSeq 500. The public reads were reanalyzed by TCRdb: fastp trimming at Q25, MiXCR alignment, in-frame beta chains only. Every distinct CDR3 protein forms one entry, paired with its most common genes and DNA. This sample holds about 35,000 distinct CDR3 sequences; around 5.4% were observed only once. 4% to 5.5% of the sample is taken by the ten largest. This specimen consisted of whole blood, obtained at baseline. All receptors derive from an adult who was a healthcare worker with PCR-confirmed SARS-CoV-2 infection or an uninfected control (not recorded which).

This clonotype came up many times. V gene TRBV4-1 combines with J gene TRBJ1-5; D gene uncertain. Trimming took off 0 bases at V and 5 bases at J, with 8 bases between the two ends. The CDR3 covers 14 residues. CDR1 MGHRA and CDR2 YSYEKL come from the germline V gene. CDR3 bases: TGCGCCAGCAGCCAAGAGAGTGGGGATCAGCCCCAGCATTTT. Encoded protein: CASSQESGDQPQHF.

This clonotype was found many times. The genes are TRBV7-2 and TRBJ2-7; D remains unclear. In germline, CDR1 is SGHTA, CDR2 FQGNSA. The length of the CDR3 is 14 residues. The V gene lost 1 base and the J gene lost 1 base, with 8 bases spanning the gap. The CDR3 nucleotides are TGTGCCAGCAGCTTAGATAAGGGATCCTACGAGCAGTACTTC. It codes for CASSLDKGSYEQYF.

This clonotype was detected ten times or more. The chain has TRBV9 and TRBJ2-3; D perhaps matches TRBD2 (5 bases). The CDR3 covers 18 residues. Trimming cost V 0 bases and J 0 bases, with 17 bases left between them. Germline-derived CDR1 and CDR2 are SGDLS and YYNGEE. CDR3 sequence (DNA): TGTGCCAGCAGCGTAGGGAACCGGGGTGGCCGAAGCACAGATACGCAGTATTTT. It yields the protein CASSVGNRGGRSTDTQYF.

This clonotype was found many times. This chain uses TRBV5-1 with TRBJ1-1; D unclear. Germline assignment: CDR1 SGHRS and CDR2 YFSETQ. V was clipped by 0 bases and J by 2 bases, with 11 bases between them. The CDR3 has 15 amino acids. Written as DNA, the CDR3 is TGCGCCAGCAGCTTGGACCCCCAATACAACACTGAAGCTTTCTTT. It translates to CASSLDPQYNTEAFF.

Ten or more counts support this clonotype. CDR3 in amino acids: CSAGPRGYEQYF. The CDR3, as DNA: TGCAGTGCCGGACCCAGGGGTTACGAGCAGTACTTC. The rearrangement joins TRBV20-1 to TRBJ2-7; maybe TRBD1 (6 bases). Germline CDR1 and CDR2: DFQATT and SNEGSKA (reference sequence). The CDR3 has 12 amino acids. V shed 6 bases and J shed 4 bases, with 13 bases lying between them.

The CDR3 loop is CSARDLRTSVGNEQFF. The CDR3 DNA reads TGCAGTGCTAGAGATCTTAGGACTAGCGTAGGCAATGAGCAGTTCTTC. The gene calls are TRBV20-1 and TRBJ2-1, with 9 bases that match TRBD2. Germline V CDR1 and CDR2: DFQATT, SNEGSKA (reference sequence). With 0 bases clipped from V and 6 bases from J, the junction kept 9 bases outside the gene matches. This CDR3 has 16 residues.

The chain links TRBV20-1 to TRBJ2-4; 11 nucleotides align to TRBD2. V was clipped by 0 bases and J by 0 bases; unmatched bases: 13. The CDR3 consists of 20 residues. The germline gives CDR1 DFQATT, CDR2 SNEGSKA (reference sequence). CDR3: CSARDLGIGGLAVAKNIQYF. The CDR3 DNA reads as TGCAGTGCTAGAGATCTGGGTATCGGGGGACTAGCGGTAGCCAAAAACATTCAGTACTTC.

The chain is built from TRBV4-3 and TRBJ2-2; unclear D gene. The germline V gene has CDR1 LGHNA and CDR2 YSLEER. The CDR3 has 16 amino acids. V lost 2 bases and J lost 1, with 11 bases in between. CDR3 loop: CASSQLLVGNTGELFF. Written as DNA, the CDR3 is TGCGCCAGCAGCCAATTGCTAGTGGGGAACACCGGGGAGCTGTTTTTT.

This clonotype was detected many times. The rearrangement links TRBV29-1 to TRBJ1-1; possible D gene TRBD1, 6 bases. Deletions cut 6 bases from V and 3 bases from J, with 20 bases between. Germline V lookup: CDR1 SQVTM, CDR2 ANQGSEA. CDR3 length equals 15 residues. In DNA form, the CDR3 reads TGCAGCGTCCCTCGTCAGGGGCTGGAGTACACTGAAGCTTTCTTT. Amino acid sequence: CSVPRQGLEYTEAFF.

This clonotype was seen many times. V gene TRBV6-6 combines with J gene TRBJ1-4; D is unresolved. Germline V lookup: CDR1 MNHNY, CDR2 SVGAGI (reference sequence). The CDR3 is 15 amino acids. Trimming took off 4 bases at V and 8 bases at J, with 17 bases between the two ends. In DNA form, the CDR3 reads TGTGCCAGCAGTTCCACGGGCGGGATCGGGGAAAAACTGTTTTTT. It yields the protein CASSSTGGIGEKLFF.

This clonotype was detected ten times or more. The chain is built from TRBV6-2 or TRBV6-3 and TRBJ2-7, with no clear D. The length of the CDR3 is 13 residues. V lost 8 bases and J 0 bases, leaving 11 bases between the germline ends. CDR1 is MNHEY and CDR2 is SVGEGT in the germline V gene. DNA of the CDR3: TGTGCCAGCGCCCAACTGAGCTCCTACGAGCAGTACTTC. It specifies CASAQLSSYEQYF.